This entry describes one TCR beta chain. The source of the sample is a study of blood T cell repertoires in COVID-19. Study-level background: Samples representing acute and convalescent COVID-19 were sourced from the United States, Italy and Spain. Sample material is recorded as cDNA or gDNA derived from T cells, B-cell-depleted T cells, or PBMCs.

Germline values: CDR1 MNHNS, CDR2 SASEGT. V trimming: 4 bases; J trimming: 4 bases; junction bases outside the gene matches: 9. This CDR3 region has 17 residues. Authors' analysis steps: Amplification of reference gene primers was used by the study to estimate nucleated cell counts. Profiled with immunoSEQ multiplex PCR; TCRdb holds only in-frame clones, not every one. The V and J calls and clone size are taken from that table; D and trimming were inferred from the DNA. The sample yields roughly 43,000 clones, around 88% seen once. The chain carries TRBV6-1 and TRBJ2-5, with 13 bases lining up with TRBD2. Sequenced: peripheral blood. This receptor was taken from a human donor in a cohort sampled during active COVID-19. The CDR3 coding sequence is TGTGCCAGCAGTGTACTAGCGGGGGGGCCGGTCCCAGAGACCCAGTACTTC. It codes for CASSVLAGGPVPETQYF.